These T cell receptor beta chains were read from a single sample in a study of blood T cell repertoires in COVID-19. Profiling relied on immunoSEQ multiplex PCR, and the TCRdb table lists in-frame clones only, not all of them. This sample has around 63,000 clones, with 85% to 90% found just once. The specimen sequenced was peripheral blood. Receptor source: a woman in her sixties with COVID-19, enrolled during active disease. Both conserved end residues are part of each CDR3. A D gene is named only where the DNA matches it firmly. Clone size is stated in some rows and not others, as once, few, many or a class when expanded.

cdr3_nt cdr3_aa clone_size d_call j_call v_call
TGTGCCAGCAGACAAAACACAGATACGCAGTATTTT CASRQNTDTQYF . . TRBJ2-3 TRBV12-3/TRBV12-4
TGTGCCATCAAGGGACAGGGCGACTCCTACGAGCAGTACTTC CAIKGQGDSYEQYF . TRBD1 TRBJ2-7 TRBV10-3
TGCGCCAGCAAGCGGGAGTATAGCTACGAGCAGTACTTC CASKREYSYEQYF . TRBD2 TRBJ2-7 TRBV10-1
TGTGCCACCGGACAGGGCCTCAACTATGGCTACACCTTC CATGQGLNYGYTF . TRBD1 TRBJ1-2 TRBV10-3
TGTGCCAGCAGTCGGACAGGGAAATATGGCAATCAGCCCCAGCATTTT CASSRTGKYGNQPQHF . TRBD1 TRBJ1-5 TRBV2
TGTGCCAGCAGTTTATTGACAGGGCGAAACTACGAGCAGTACTTC CASSLLTGRNYEQYF . TRBD1 TRBJ2-7 TRBV27
TGTGCCAGCAGGGGGTGGGGGGACACTGAAGCTTTCTTT CASRGWGDTEAFF . . TRBJ1-1 TRBV6-5
TGTGCCAGCTCGAATTGGGACAGGGGTGGCTATGGCTACACCTTC CASSNWDRGGYGYTF few TRBD1 TRBJ1-2 TRBV27
TGTGCCTCTACAGGGGGAGGCTACACCTTC CASTGGGYTF . TRBD1 TRBJ1-2 TRBV6-5
TGTGCCAGCAGCCGTCCCCCGCGGGGGCTCACTGAAGCTTTCTTT CASSRPPRGLTEAFF few . TRBJ1-1 TRBV11-3
TGTGCCAGCAGCCCGATCCGGGGGGCCTACGAGCAGTACTTC CASSPIRGAYEQYF . TRBD2 TRBJ2-7 TRBV7-2
TGTGCCAGCAGTTACTCTAGGCAGGGGGCCGACGAGCAGTACTTC CASSYSRQGADEQYF . TRBD1 TRBJ2-7 TRBV6-5
TGTGCCAGCAGCCGTCGAGGTAGGCACCAAGAGACCCAGTACTTC CASSRRGRHQETQYF once . TRBJ2-5 TRBV7-2
TGCGCCAGCAGCCACCAGGACCAGCAGGGTGAGCAGTTCTTC CASSHQDQQGEQFF . . TRBJ2-1 TRBV5-1
TGTGCCAGCAGCCCCTCAGGGGTACGTGGCTACACCTTC CASSPSGVRGYTF . . TRBJ1-2 TRBV11-3
TGTGCCAGCAGCCTCAGACTAGTTTCCGGGGCTGAGCAGTTCTTC CASSLRLVSGAEQFF . . TRBJ2-1 TRBV11-2
TGTGCCAGCAGCCACCAGGGATCGTCGCAGCCCCAGCATTTT CASSHQGSSQPQHF . . TRBJ1-5 TRBV5-6
TGCGCCAGCAGCTTGTATGGACTAGCGGGAGATTTGGATACGCAGTATTTT CASSLYGLAGDLDTQYF . TRBD2 TRBJ2-3 TRBV5-1
TGTGCCAGCAGCTTTTCAGGCAGGGTCGACTATGGCTACACCTTC CASSFSGRVDYGYTF . . TRBJ1-2 TRBV11-2
TGTGCCAGTAGTATTGGGGGACACCTCCAAGAGACCCAGTACTTC CASSIGGHLQETQYF . . TRBJ2-5 TRBV19
TGTGCCAGCAGTTATCAGGGCTATGGCTACACCTTC CASSYQGYGYTF . . TRBJ1-2 TRBV6-5
TGTGCCAGCAGCCCCGGGGTAGCGGGACTCATAGGCTACGAGCAGTACTTC CASSPGVAGLIGYEQYF . TRBD2 TRBJ2-7 TRBV5-4
TGTGCCAGCAGTTACACACAGGGTATAGGGGAGACCCAGTACTTC CASSYTQGIGETQYF . . TRBJ2-5 TRBV6-5
TGCGCCAGCAGCGAAGGACTAGCGGCAAGAGCTACCGAGCAGTACTTC CASSEGLAARATEQYF once TRBD2 TRBJ2-7 TRBV5-1
TGTGCCAGCAGTGCTCGGGAGACCCAGTACTTC CASSARETQYF . . TRBJ2-5 TRBV2
TGTGCCAGCAGCCGGGACAGGGGCCCTCTCGAGCAGTACTTC CASSRDRGPLEQYF . TRBD1 TRBJ2-7 TRBV3-1/TRBV3-2
TGTGCCTGGAGTGTATGGGGCCGAGGAAATTCACCCCTCCACTTT CAWSVWGRGNSPLHF . . TRBJ1-6 TRBV30
TGCGCCAGCAGCGACGGGGGACGTACCAACACTGAAGCTTTCTTT CASSDGGRTNTEAFF . . TRBJ1-1 TRBV5-1
TGTGCCAGCCAGGGACAGACTAATGAAAAACTGTTTTTT CASQGQTNEKLFF . TRBD1 TRBJ1-4 TRBV18
TGCAGCGTTGAGAGGGGGCCAGGCACTGAAGCTTTCTTT CSVERGPGTEAFF . TRBD1 TRBJ1-1 TRBV29-1
TGTGCCAGCAGCCCCGGGACTAGCGGGAGGGCCTTAAATACGCAGTATTTT CASSPGTSGRALNTQYF . TRBD2 TRBJ2-3 TRBV14
TGTGCCAGCTCCCAGGACAGGGGGTATAATCAGCCCCAGCATTTT CASSQDRGYNQPQHF . TRBD1 TRBJ1-5 TRBV18
TGTGCCACCAGTGATACCGACAGCTACAATCAGCCCCAGCATTTT CATSDTDSYNQPQHF . . TRBJ1-5 TRBV24-1
TGCAGCGTGGCTCCCGGGACTAGCGTCTACGAGCAGTACTTC CSVAPGTSVYEQYF . TRBD2 TRBJ2-7 TRBV29-1
TGTGCCAGCAGTTTATCGACGAGGGGGTCAGTCAGCTACGAGCAGTACTTC CASSLSTRGSVSYEQYF . . TRBJ2-7 TRBV27
TGTGCCAGCAGTTACAGGGCCCCGGGGTCCGACGAGCAGTACTTC CASSYRAPGSDEQYF . . TRBJ2-7 TRBV6-5
TGTGCCAGCAGCCTCGGGACAATGGGTGCCGGGGAGCTGTTTTTT CASSLGTMGAGELFF . . TRBJ2-2 TRBV3-1/TRBV3-2
TGTGCCAGCAGTTTACGGGGACAGACCGGGGAGCTGTTTTTT CASSLRGQTGELFF . TRBD1 TRBJ2-2 TRBV27
TGTGCCAGCAGCTCGACCGGGACAGGGACTAGCGAGCAGTACTTC CASSSTGTGTSEQYF . . TRBJ2-7 TRBV11-3
TGTGCCAGCAGCCCGGACAGGGGGAATGAAGCTTTCTTT CASSPDRGNEAFF . TRBD1 TRBJ1-1 TRBV11-2
TGTGCCAGCACCCGGGGACTAGCGGGGGGGGAGCAGTTCTTC CASTRGLAGGEQFF . TRBD2 TRBJ2-1 TRBV28
TGTGCCAGTAGTTACAGGGCCTCGTTTAGTGGCAATGAGCAGTTCTTC CASSYRASFSGNEQFF . . TRBJ2-1 TRBV19
TGTGCCAGCTCACCTAACCCTAGCCTCGGGAACACCGGGGAGCTGTTTTTT CASSPNPSLGNTGELFF . . TRBJ2-2 TRBV18
TGTGCCAGCAGTTTCGCAGAAGGCAATCAGCCCCAGCATTTT CASSFAEGNQPQHF . . TRBJ1-5 TRBV6-1
TGTGCCAGCTCACCAACCCAGATCCGGACAGCTCCGAACACTGAAGCTTTCTTT CASSPTQIRTAPNTEAFF . . TRBJ1-1 TRBV18